These T cell receptor beta chains were read from a single sample in a study of control samples from healthy donors and cancer patients. Produced via immunoSEQ multiplex PCR; TCRdb's table is partial and in-frame only. The sample holds some 140,000 clones; just under 95% are singletons and the top ten take over 12%. The material sequenced was PBMCs. The receptors stem from a man in his 60s with colorectal cancer. The CDR3 runs from the conserved cysteine through the conserved F or W. The D gene is left open where the match is weak. Clone sizes are given selectively: once, few, many, or a class where the clone is expanded.

>TRBV6-5|.|TRBJ1-4|.
TGTGCCAGCAGGTGGGGTGAAAAACTGTTTTTT
CASRWGEKLFF
>TRBV27|.|TRBJ1-6|TRBD1
TGTGCCAGCAAGACGGCCACAGGGGGTTCACCCCTCCACTTT
CASKTATGGSPLHF
>TRBV6-2/TRBV6-3|.|TRBJ2-7|TRBD1
TGTGCCAGCAGTCAAGCCGGACAGGGGGATTATTACGAGCAGTACTTC
CASSQAGQGDYYEQYF
>TRBV5-8|.|TRBJ2-2|.
TGTGCCAGCAGCTTGGGTTCGGGGGTATCGAACACCGGGGAGCTGTTTTTT
CASSLGSGVSNTGELFF
>TRBV4-1|.|TRBJ1-2|TRBD1
TGCGCCAGCAGCCAAGAGGTACAGGGGCGGTATGGCTACACCTTC
CASSQEVQGRYGYTF
>TRBV7-9|.|TRBJ1-4|TRBD1
TGTGCCAGCAGCTTAGGAGACAGGGGAGGTGAAAAACTGTTTTTT
CASSLGDRGGEKLFF
>TRBV19|once|TRBJ1-1|.
TGTGCCAGTAGTATTGGTGGAGGCCGGAACACTGAAGCTTTCTTT
CASSIGGGRNTEAFF
>TRBV5-1|.|TRBJ2-7|.
TGCGCCAGCAGCATTGACAGCTACGAGCAGTACTTC
CASSIDSYEQYF
>TRBV19|.|TRBJ2-2|TRBD1
TGTGCCAGTATGACAGGGGGCGGTATCGGGGAGCTGTTTTTT
CASMTGGGIGELFF
>TRBV24-1|.|TRBJ2-1|.
TGTGCCACCAGTGATGAGACGGGGCAGTTCTTC
CATSDETGQFF
>TRBV18|.|TRBJ2-7|.
TGTGCCAGCTCACCTGGTGCAGGCTTTCTATACGAGCAGTACTTC
CASSPGAGFLYEQYF
>TRBV7-6|once|TRBJ1-3|.
TGTGCCAGCAGCTTAGAAGCTGGAAACACCATATATTTT
CASSLEAGNTIYF
>TRBV19|.|TRBJ2-7|.
TGTGCCAGTAGTATTTTCGACGGCTACGAGCAGTACTTC
CASSIFDGYEQYF
>TRBV7-8|.|TRBJ1-6|.
TGTGCCAGCAGCTTAAGAGGCGGGACCTCGAATTCACCCCTCCACTTT
CASSLRGGTSNSPLHF
>TRBV19|.|TRBJ1-5|.
TGTGACCGGCAGGGGCATCAGCCCCAGCATTTT
CDRQGHQPQHF
>TRBV19|.|TRBJ1-5|TRBD1
TGTGCCAGTAGTACAGGGGGACCCAATCAGCCCCAGCATTTT
CASSTGGPNQPQHF
>TRBV5-6|once|TRBJ1-3|.
TGTGCCAGCAGCCCGGACAGAGTTACTGGAAACACCATATATTTT
CASSPDRVTGNTIYF
>TRBV5-8|once|TRBJ1-5|.
TGTGCCAGCAGCTTGGTCCGAAGTCAGCCCCAGCATTTT
CASSLVRSQPQHF
>TRBV7-2|.|TRBJ2-5|.
TGTGCCAGCAGCTTAAGTGGCAAAGAGACCCAGTACTTC
CASSLSGKETQYF
>TRBV13|.|TRBJ2-1|TRBD2
TGTGCCAGCAGCTTAGACCCGGGGGGACCGACCTACAATGAGCAGTTCTTC
CASSLDPGGPTYNEQFF
>TRBV6-6|.|TRBJ1-3|.
TGTGCCAGCAAGGAGACCGGAAACACCATATATTTT
CASKETGNTIYF
>TRBV29-1|.|TRBJ1-2|TRBD1
TGCAGCGTTCTCCGGGACAGCGGGTATGGCTACACCTTC
CSVLRDSGYGYTF
>TRBV20-1|.|TRBJ2-7|TRBD2
TGCAGTGCTAGTCCGGCTAGCGGGGTCTCCTACGAGCAGTACTTC
CSASPASGVSYEQYF
>TRBV9|.|TRBJ2-2|TRBD2
TGTGCCAGCACCCTGACTAGCGGGGGAACCGGGGAGCTGTTTTTT
CASTLTSGGTGELFF
>TRBV7-2|once|TRBJ2-5|.
TGTGCCAGCAGCTCCGCTGGTAGAGCGCAAGAGACCCAGTACTTC
CASSSAGRAQETQYF
>TRBV19|.|TRBJ1-5|.
TGTGCCAGTAGTATGGGACTGGGGCAGCCCCAGCATTTT
CASSMGLGQPQHF
>TRBV6-2/TRBV6-3|.|TRBJ1-5|.
TGTGCCAGCAGCGACCGCACTGGGGCGTATCAGCCCCAGCATTTT
CASSDRTGAYQPQHF
>TRBV6-5|.|TRBJ2-3|.
TGTGCCAGCGGGGGCCCCACAGATACGCAGTATTTT
CASGGPTDTQYF
>TRBV6-5|.|TRBJ1-1|.
TGTGCCAGCAGACGCAGGGTGAACACTGAAGCTTTCTTT
CASRRRVNTEAFF
>TRBV29-1|.|TRBJ2-2|.
TGCAGCGTTGGGACACAGGGAGTCGCCGGGGAGCTGTTTTTT
CSVGTQGVAGELFF
>TRBV5-5|.|TRBJ1-2|.
TGTGCCAGCAGCTTGGACGGAGGCTACACCTTC
CASSLDGGYTF
>TRBV5-8|.|TRBJ1-6|TRBD1
TGTGCCAGCAGCCCGGAAGGGGGGACAGGGGGTAATTCACCCCTCCACTTT
CASSPEGGTGGNSPLHF